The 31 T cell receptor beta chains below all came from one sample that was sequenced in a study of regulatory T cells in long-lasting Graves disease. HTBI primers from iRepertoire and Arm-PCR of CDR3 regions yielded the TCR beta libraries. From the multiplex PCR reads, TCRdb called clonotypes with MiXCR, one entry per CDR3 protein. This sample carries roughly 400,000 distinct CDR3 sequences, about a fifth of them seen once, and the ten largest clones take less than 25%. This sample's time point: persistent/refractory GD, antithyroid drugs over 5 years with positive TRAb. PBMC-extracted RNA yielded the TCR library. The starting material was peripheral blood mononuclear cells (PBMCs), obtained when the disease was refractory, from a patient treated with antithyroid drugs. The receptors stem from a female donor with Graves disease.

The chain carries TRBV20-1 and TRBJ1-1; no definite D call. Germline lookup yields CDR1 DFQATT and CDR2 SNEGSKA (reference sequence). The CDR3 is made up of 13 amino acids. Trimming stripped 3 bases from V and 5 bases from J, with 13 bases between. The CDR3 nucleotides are TGCAGTGCTAGGGGGTATCTGGTGACTGAAGCTTTCTTT. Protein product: CSARGYLVTEAFF.

The CDR3 DNA reads as TGCGCCAGCAGGGCGGGAGCCCACGAGCAGTACTTC. Translated: CASRAGAHEQYF. The chain recombines TRBV5-1 with TRBJ2-7, with 7 bases lining up with TRBD2. The germline V gene has CDR1 SGHRS and CDR2 YFSETQ. The CDR3 extends over 12 amino acids. Trimming took 5 bases from V and 5 from J; bases not matched to a gene: 4. Full variable domain (remainder filled in from reference TRBV5-1 and TRBJ2-7): KAGVTQTPRYLIKTRGQQVTLSCSPISGHRSVSWYQQTPGQGLQFLFEYFSETQRNKGNFPGRFSGRQFSNSRSEMNVSTLELGDSALYLCASRAGAHEQYFGPGTRLTVT.

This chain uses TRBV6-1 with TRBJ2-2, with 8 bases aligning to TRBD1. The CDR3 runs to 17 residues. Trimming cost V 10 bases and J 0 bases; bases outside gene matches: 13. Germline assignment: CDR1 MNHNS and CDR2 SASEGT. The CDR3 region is CATVGTRTGTNTGELFF. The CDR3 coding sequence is TGTGCCACTGTAGGAACCCGGACAGGGACGAACACCGGGGAGCTGTTTTTT.

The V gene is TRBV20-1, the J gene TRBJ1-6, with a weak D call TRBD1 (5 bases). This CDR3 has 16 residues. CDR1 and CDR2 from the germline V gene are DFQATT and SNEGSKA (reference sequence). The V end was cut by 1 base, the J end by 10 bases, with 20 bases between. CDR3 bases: TGCAGTGCTAGAGTCGCCGGAGGAGGGGAAAGGTCACCCCTCCACTTT. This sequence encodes CSARVAGGGERSPLHF.

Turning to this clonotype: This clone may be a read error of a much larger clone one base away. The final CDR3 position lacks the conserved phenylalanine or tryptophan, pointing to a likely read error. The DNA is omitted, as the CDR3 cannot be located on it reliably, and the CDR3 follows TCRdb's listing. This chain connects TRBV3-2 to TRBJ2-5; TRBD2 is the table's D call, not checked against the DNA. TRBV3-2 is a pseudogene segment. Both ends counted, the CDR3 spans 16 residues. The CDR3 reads CASSQETSGGQETQYL.

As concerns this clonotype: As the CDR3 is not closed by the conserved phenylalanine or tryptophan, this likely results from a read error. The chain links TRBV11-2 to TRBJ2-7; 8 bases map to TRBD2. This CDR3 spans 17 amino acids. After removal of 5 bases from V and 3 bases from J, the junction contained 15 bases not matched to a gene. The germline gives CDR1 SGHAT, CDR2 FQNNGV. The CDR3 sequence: CASSAGDPGGVFYEQYS. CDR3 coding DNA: TGTGCCAGCAGCGCCGGCGACCCGGGGGGGGTTTTCTACGAGCAGTACTCC.

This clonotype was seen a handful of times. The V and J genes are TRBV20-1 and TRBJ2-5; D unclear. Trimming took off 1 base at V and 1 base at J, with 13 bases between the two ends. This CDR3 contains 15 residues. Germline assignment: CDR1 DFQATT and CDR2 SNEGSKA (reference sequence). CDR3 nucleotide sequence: TGCAGTGCTAGAGGAGGTACGAACCTCCAAGAGACCCAGTACTTC. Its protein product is CSARGGTNLQETQYF.

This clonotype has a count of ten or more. CDR3 region: CASSFGQPNTEAFF. The CDR3 nucleotides are TGTGCCAGCAGTTTCGGACAGCCGAACACTGAAGCTTTCTTT. This chain connects TRBV6-5 to TRBJ1-1; a weak D match, TRBD1 (6 bases). The ends were cut back, 4 bases at V and 1 base at J, with 10 bases in the middle. Germline CDR1 MNHEY, CDR2 SVGAGI. CDR3 length: 14 residues.

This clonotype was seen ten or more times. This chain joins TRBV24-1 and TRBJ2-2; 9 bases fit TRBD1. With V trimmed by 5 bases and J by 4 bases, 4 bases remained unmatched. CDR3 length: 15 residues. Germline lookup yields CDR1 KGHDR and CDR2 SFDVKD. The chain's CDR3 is CATSVTGGATGELFF. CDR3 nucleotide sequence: TGTGCCACCAGTGTGACAGGGGGGGCCACCGGGGAGCTGTTTTTT.

The CDR3 DNA follows: TGTGCCAGCACCGTCGGACAGGGTATAGGCTACACCTTC. This translates into CASTVGQGIGYTF. The V and J genes are TRBV28 and TRBJ1-2, with 8 bases that match TRBD1. Germline V lookup: CDR1 MDHEN, CDR2 SYDVKM. CDR3 length: 13 amino acids. After removal of 7 bases from V and 8 bases from J, the junction contained 9 bases not matched to a gene.

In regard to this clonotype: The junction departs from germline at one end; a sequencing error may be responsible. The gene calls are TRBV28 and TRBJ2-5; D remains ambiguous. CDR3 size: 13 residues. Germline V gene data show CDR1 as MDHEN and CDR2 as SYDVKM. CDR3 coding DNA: TGTGCCAGCAGTTTCGGCCTCCAAGAGACCCAGCACTTC. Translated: CASSFGLQETQHF.

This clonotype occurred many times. In nucleotides, the CDR3 is TGCGCCAGCAGTCCTTCAAACCGGGACAGGGGGAAAGACGCCTACGAGCAGTACTTC. Encoded protein: CASSPSNRDRGKDAYEQYF. The chain links TRBV5-1 to TRBJ2-7; 11 bases are a match to TRBD1. The CDR3 contains 19 residues. CDR1 SGHRS and CDR2 YFSETQ come from the germline V gene. The ends lost 5 bases at V and 2 bases at J; junction bases unmatched: 18.

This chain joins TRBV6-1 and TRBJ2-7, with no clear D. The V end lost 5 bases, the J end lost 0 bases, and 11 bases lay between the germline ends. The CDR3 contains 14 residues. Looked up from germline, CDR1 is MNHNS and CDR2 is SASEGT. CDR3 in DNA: TGTGCCAGCAGTAACGGACGGCTCTCCTACGAGCAGTACTTC. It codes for CASSNGRLSYEQYF.

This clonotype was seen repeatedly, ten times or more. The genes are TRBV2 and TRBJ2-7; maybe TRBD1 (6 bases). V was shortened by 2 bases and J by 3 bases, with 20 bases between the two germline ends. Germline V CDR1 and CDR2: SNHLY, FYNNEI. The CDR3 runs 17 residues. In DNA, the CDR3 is TGTGCCAGCAGTGAACTGGGCAGTGGCCAGGGGTTCTACGAGCAGTACTTC. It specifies CASSELGSGQGFYEQYF.

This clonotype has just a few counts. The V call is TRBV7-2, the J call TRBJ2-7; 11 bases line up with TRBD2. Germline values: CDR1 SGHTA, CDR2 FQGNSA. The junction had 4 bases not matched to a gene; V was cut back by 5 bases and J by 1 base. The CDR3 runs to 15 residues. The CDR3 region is CASSPSGRQSYEQYF. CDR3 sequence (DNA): TGTGCCAGCAGCCCTAGCGGGAGGCAGTCCTACGAGCAGTACTTC.

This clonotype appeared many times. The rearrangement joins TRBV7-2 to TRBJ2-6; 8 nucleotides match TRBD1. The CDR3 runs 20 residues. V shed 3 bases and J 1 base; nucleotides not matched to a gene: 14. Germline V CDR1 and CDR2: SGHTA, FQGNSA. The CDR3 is CASSFWGPGGASSGANVLTF. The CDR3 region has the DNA TGTGCCAGCAGCTTTTGGGGGCCAGGGGGCGCAAGTTCTGGGGCCAACGTCCTGACTTTC.

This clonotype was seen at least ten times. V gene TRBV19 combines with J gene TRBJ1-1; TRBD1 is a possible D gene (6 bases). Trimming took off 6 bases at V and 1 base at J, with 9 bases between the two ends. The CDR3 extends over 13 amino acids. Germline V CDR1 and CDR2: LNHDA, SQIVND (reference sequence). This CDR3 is CASRGHSNTEAFF. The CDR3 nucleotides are TGTGCCAGTAGGGGACATTCGAACACTGAAGCTTTCTTT.

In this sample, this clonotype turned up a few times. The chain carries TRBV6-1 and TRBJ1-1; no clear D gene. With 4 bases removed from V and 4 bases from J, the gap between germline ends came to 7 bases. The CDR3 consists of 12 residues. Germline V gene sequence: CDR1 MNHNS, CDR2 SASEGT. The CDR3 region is CASSGRTTEAFF. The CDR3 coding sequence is TGTGCCAGCAGTGGACGAACCACTGAAGCTTTCTTT.

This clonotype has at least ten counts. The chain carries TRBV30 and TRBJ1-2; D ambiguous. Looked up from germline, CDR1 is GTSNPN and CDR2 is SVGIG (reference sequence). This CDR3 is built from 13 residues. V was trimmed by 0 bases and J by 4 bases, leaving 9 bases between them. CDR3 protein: CAWSVGAGYGYTF. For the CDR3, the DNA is TGTGCCTGGAGTGTAGGAGCGGGCTATGGCTACACCTTC.

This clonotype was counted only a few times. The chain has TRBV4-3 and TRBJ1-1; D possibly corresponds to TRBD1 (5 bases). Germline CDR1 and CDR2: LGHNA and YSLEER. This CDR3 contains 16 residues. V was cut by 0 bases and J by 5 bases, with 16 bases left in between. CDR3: CASSQDSRGGRTEAFF. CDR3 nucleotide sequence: TGCGCCAGCAGCCAAGATTCGCGGGGGGGGAGGACTGAAGCTTTCTTT.

The CDR3 coding sequence is TGTGCCAGCAGCGCGGGGGGCGGGCTATGGAGTAATGAGCAGTTCTTC. Translating gives CASSAGGGLWSNEQFF. The chain combines TRBV7-2 with TRBJ2-1, with 8 bases lining up with TRBD2. The CDR3 loop spans 16 amino acids. J gave up 7 bases and V 5 bases, and 13 bases lay outside the gene matches. The germline V gene encodes CDR1 SGHTA and CDR2 FQGNSA. Looking up the rest from reference TRBV7-2 and TRBJ2-1 gives the full variable domain: GAGVSQSPSNKVTEKGKDVELRCDPISGHTALYWYRQSLGQGLEFLIYFQGNSAPDKSGLPSDRFSAERTGGSVSTLTIQRTQQEDSAVYLCASSAGGGLWSNEQFFGPGTRLTVL.

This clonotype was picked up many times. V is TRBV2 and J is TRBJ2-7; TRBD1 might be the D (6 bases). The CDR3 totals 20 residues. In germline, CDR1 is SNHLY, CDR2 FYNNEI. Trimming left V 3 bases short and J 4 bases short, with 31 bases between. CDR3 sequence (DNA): TGTGCCAGCAGTGATACACCCCAGGGGCTTTTTGCGGTTGCCTTATACGAGCAGTACTTC. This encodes CASSDTPQGLFAVALYEQYF.

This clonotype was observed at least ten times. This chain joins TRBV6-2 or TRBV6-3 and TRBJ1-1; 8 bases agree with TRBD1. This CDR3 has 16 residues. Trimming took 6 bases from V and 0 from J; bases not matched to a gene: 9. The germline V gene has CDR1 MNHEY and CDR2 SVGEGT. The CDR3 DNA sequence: TGTGCCAGCAGCCCAGGACAGGGCCGGATGAACACTGAAGCTTTCTTT. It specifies CASSPGQGRMNTEAFF.

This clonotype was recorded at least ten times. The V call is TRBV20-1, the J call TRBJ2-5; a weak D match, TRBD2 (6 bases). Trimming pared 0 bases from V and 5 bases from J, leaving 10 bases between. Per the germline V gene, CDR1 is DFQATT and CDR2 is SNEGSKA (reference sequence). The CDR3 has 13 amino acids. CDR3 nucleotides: TGCAGTGCTAGAGATTGGCTAGCGGAGACCCAGTACTTC. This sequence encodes CSARDWLAETQYF.

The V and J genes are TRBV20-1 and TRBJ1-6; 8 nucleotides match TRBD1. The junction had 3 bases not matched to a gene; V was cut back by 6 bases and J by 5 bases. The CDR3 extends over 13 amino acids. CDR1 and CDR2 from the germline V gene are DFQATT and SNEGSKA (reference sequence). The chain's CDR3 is CSADRGNNSPLHF. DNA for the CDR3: TGCAGTGCAGACAGGGGAAATAATTCACCCCTCCACTTT.

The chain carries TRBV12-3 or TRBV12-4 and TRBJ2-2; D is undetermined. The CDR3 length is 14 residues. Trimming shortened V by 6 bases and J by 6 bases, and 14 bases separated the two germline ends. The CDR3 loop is CASRPSASAGELFF. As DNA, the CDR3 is TGTGCCAGCAGACCATCTGCCAGTGCCGGGGAGCTGTTTTTT.

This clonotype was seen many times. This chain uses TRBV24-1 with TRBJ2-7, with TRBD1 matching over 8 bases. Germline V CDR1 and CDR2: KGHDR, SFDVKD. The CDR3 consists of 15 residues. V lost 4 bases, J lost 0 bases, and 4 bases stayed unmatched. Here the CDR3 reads CATSDSTGGSYEQYF. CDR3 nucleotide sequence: TGTGCCACCAGTGACTCAACAGGGGGCTCCTACGAGCAGTACTTC.

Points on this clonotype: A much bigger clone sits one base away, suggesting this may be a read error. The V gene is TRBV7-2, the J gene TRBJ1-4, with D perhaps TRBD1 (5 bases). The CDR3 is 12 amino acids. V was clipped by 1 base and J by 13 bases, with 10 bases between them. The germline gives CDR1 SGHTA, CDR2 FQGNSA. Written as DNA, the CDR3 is TGTGCCAGCAGCTTAGGGGTCGACAGACTGTTTTTT. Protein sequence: CASSLGVDRLFF.

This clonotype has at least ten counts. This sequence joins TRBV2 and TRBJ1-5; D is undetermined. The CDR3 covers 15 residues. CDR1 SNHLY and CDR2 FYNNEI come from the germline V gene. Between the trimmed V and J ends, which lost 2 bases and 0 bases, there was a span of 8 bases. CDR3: CASSEYNYSNQPQHF. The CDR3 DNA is TGTGCCAGCAGTGAATATAATTATAGCAATCAGCCCCAGCATTTT.

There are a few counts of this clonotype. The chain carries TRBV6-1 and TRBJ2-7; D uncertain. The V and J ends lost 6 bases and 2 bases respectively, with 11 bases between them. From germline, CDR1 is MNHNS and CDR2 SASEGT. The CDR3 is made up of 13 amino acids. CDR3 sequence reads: CASRPVGPYEQYF. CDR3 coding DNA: TGTGCCAGCAGGCCAGTGGGCCCCTACGAGCAGTACTTC.

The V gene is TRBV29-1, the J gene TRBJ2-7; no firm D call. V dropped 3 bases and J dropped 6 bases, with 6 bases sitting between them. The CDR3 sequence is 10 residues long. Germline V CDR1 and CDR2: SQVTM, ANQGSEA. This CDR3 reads CSVEESEQYF. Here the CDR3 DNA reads TGCAGCGTTGAGGAATCCGAGCAGTACTTC.